The 27 T cell receptor beta chains below come from one sample, sequenced in a study of OX40 agonist ivuxolimab in advanced cancers. Clones were sequenced by immunoSEQ multiplex PCR, and TCRdb holds only the in-frame ones, with some missing. The table has tens of thousands of clones, around nine tenths seen once. The source was CD4+ or CD8+ T cells sorted from blood, collected in a trial of the OX40 agonist ivuxolimab. These receptors all stem from an adult with an advanced solid tumor such as melanoma, head and neck, liver or kidney cancer.

This chain joins TRBV7-2 and TRBJ2-1; D is ambiguous. CDR3 size: 14 residues. Per the germline V gene, CDR1 is SGHTA and CDR2 is FQGNSA. V was cut by 2 bases and J by 5 bases, with 10 bases left in between. As DNA, the CDR3 is TGTGCCAGCAGCTTATCGGGCCCAAACAATGAGCAGTTCTTC. Translated, it gives CASSLSGPNNEQFF.

This rearrangement joins TRBV5-4 to TRBJ2-3; 16 bases are shared with TRBD2. V was clipped by 3 bases and J by 4 bases; unmatched bases: 2. The length of the CDR3 is 16 residues. Germline CDR1 reads SGHNT; CDR2 reads YYREEE (reference sequence). The CDR3 loop reads CASSWGLAGGADTQYF. The DNA of the CDR3 is TGTGCCAGCAGCTGGGGACTAGCGGGGGGGGCAGATACGCAGTATTTT.

The V gene is TRBV7-9, the J gene TRBJ1-1; perhaps TRBD1 as D (6 bases). With 4 bases removed from V and 0 bases from J, the gap between germline ends came to 15 bases. Germline V CDR1 and CDR2: SEHNR, FQNEAQ (reference sequence). The CDR3 is 16 amino acids. The CDR3 loop reads CASSSYKGELNTEAFF. The CDR3 coding sequence is TGTGCCAGCAGCTCTTACAAGGGGGAACTGAACACTGAAGCTTTCTTT.

V is TRBV6-5 and J is TRBJ2-1, with 7 bases matching TRBD2. The CDR3 contains 14 residues. The germline V gene encodes CDR1 MNHEY and CDR2 SVGAGI. With V trimmed by 8 bases and J by 2 bases, 6 bases remained unmatched. In nucleotides, the CDR3 is TGTGCCAGCCGCCCTAGCGGACCCTACAATGAGCAGTTCTTC. Protein product: CASRPSGPYNEQFF.

The gene calls are TRBV5-1 and TRBJ2-3, with D tentatively TRBD1 or TRBD2 (5 bases each). Deletions cut 4 bases from V and 0 bases from J, with 6 bases between. The CDR3 has 13 residues. Germline lookup yields CDR1 SGHRS and CDR2 YFSETQ. DNA for the CDR3: TGCGCCAGCAGCCGGGACAGCACAGATACGCAGTATTTT. Translating it yields CASSRDSTDTQYF.

This chain links TRBV7-8 with TRBJ1-1; D is undetermined. The CDR3 consists of 14 residues. Deletions cut 0 bases from V and 8 bases from J, with 13 bases between. The germline V gene encodes CDR1 SGHVS and CDR2 FQNEAQ. The DNA of the CDR3 is TGTGCCAGCAGCTTAGCCGGGTTTCGTACAGAAGCTTTCTTT. Residues: CASSLAGFRTEAFF.

This clone was seen once. J is TRBJ1-6 and V is TRBV30; D is perhaps TRBD1 (5 bases). The CDR3 contains 13 residues. CDR1 and CDR2 from the germline V gene are GTSNPN and SVGIG (reference sequence). The ends were cut back, 0 bases at V and 9 bases at J, with 9 bases in the middle. CDR3 in amino acids: CAWSVEGRSPLHF. The CDR3, as DNA: TGTGCCTGGAGTGTAGAGGGACGTTCACCCCTCCACTTT.

V and J are TRBV5-4 and TRBJ2-7, with a weak D call TRBD2 (6 bases). Germline V lookup: CDR1 SGHNT, CDR2 YYREEE (reference sequence). V dropped 0 bases and J dropped 5 bases, with 12 bases sitting between them. The CDR3 covers 14 residues. The CDR3 DNA reads TGTGCCAGCAGCTTGGGGACGGGACTCCACGAGCAGTACTTC. Translating it yields CASSLGTGLHEQYF.

The chain employs TRBV4-1 and TRBJ2-7, with unresolved D. CDR1 is MGHRA and CDR2 is YSYEKL in the germline V gene. The V end was cut by 0 bases, the J end by 5 bases, with 8 bases between. The CDR3 sequence is 13 residues long. CDR3: CASSQDPKDEQYF. CDR3 DNA sequence: TGCGCCAGCAGCCAAGACCCCAAGGACGAGCAGTACTTC.

The chain has TRBV2 and TRBJ1-2; perhaps TRBD1 as D (5 bases). The V gene lost 0 bases and the J gene lost 5 bases, with 13 bases spanning the gap. The CDR3 loop spans 15 amino acids. The V gene's germline CDR1 is SNHLY and CDR2 FYNNEI. The CDR3 loop is CASSEASGATYGYTF. The DNA for the CDR3 is TGTGCCAGCAGTGAAGCTTCCGGGGCCACTTATGGCTACACCTTC.

J is TRBJ2-3 and V is TRBV7-7; 8 bases are a match to TRBD2. Unmatched junction bases numbered 0, after V lost 4 bases and J lost 0 bases. The germline gives CDR1 SSHAT, CDR2 FNYEAQ (reference sequence). The CDR3 runs 14 residues. The CDR3 sequence is CASSSSGSTDTQYF. CDR3 sequence (DNA): TGTGCCAGCAGCTCTAGCGGGAGCACAGATACGCAGTATTTT.

The J gene is TRBJ2-3, the V gene TRBV4-3; D uncertain. CDR1 is LGHNA, CDR2 YSLEER, per germline. The CDR3 runs to 14 residues. Trimming left V 3 bases short and J 4 bases short, with 11 bases between. The CDR3 loop is CASSQGVGPDTQYF. The CDR3 DNA reads TGCGCCAGCAGCCAGGGTGTGGGTCCAGATACGCAGTATTTT.

This clone has only a few counts. The chain recombines TRBV7-2 with TRBJ1-5; 9 bases fit TRBD1. Germline V gene sequence: CDR1 SGHTA, CDR2 FQGNSA. This CDR3 spans 14 amino acids. With 5 bases clipped from V and 5 bases from J, the junction kept 4 bases outside the gene matches. CDR3 sequence: CASSRGTGHQPQHF. Written as DNA, the CDR3 is TGTGCCAGCAGCCGGGGGACAGGGCATCAGCCCCAGCATTTT.

This chain links TRBV5-1 with TRBJ2-2; 9 nucleotides match TRBD2. V shed 4 bases and J 2 bases; nucleotides not matched to a gene: 9. This CDR3 contains 17 residues. Germline V gene data show CDR1 as SGHRS and CDR2 as YFSETQ. CDR3: CASSEFLAGPNTGELFF. The CDR3, as DNA: TGCGCCAGCAGCGAATTCCTAGCGGGGCCCAACACCGGGGAGCTGTTTTTT.

CDR3 coding DNA: TGTGCCAGCAGTTACCCGGGACAGGCCACCCTCCACTTT. Translation gives CASSYPGQATLHF. V is TRBV6-5 and J is TRBJ1-6; 8 positions match TRBD1. The CDR3 loop spans 13 amino acids. Germline V gene data show CDR1 as MNHEY and CDR2 as SVGAGI. The trim removed 2 bases at V and 14 bases at J, leaving 5 bases unmatched.

This clone was found once. V usage is TRBV6-6 and J usage is TRBJ1-2; weak D call: TRBD1 (6 bases). Trimming took off 1 base at V and 8 bases at J, with 17 bases between the two ends. The CDR3 consists of 15 residues. Germline assignment: CDR1 MNHNY and CDR2 SVGAGI (reference sequence). The chain's CDR3 is CASSYYLRGVGGYTF. The CDR3 DNA reads as TGTGCCAGCAGTTACTATTTAAGGGGGGTGGGAGGCTACACCTTC.

The V and J genes are TRBV9 and TRBJ2-3; D remains ambiguous. The CDR3 consists of 14 residues. Germline-derived CDR1 and CDR2 are SGDLS and YYNGEE. V was trimmed by 0 bases and J by 2 bases, leaving 7 bases between them. CDR3 bases: TGTGCCAGCAGCGTAGAGCAGATCACAGATACGCAGTATTTT. Amino acid sequence: CASSVEQITDTQYF. Looking up the rest from reference TRBV9 and TRBJ2-3 gives the full variable domain: DSGVTQTPKHLITATGQRVTLRCSPRSGDLSVYWYQQSLDQGLQFLIQYYNGEERAKGNILERFSAQQFPDLHSELNLSSLELGDSALYFCASSVEQITDTQYFGPGTRLTVL.

The chain combines TRBV11-2 with TRBJ1-2; the D is unclear. The CDR3 is 14 amino acids. Trimming stripped 2 bases from V and 7 bases from J, with 14 bases between. Germline V CDR1 and CDR2: SGHAT, FQNNGV. CDR3: CASSLQTYSRGYTF. The CDR3 DNA sequence: TGTGCCAGCAGCTTACAAACCTACTCTCGTGGCTACACCTTC.

This clone was counted many times. This sequence joins TRBV29-1 and TRBJ1-1, with D possibly matching TRBD1 (5 bases). The length of the CDR3 is 13 residues. Per the germline V gene, CDR1 is SQVTM and CDR2 is ANQGSEA. V shed 0 bases and J shed 4 bases, with 9 bases lying between them. CDR3 sequence: CSVEDDRGTEAFF. Written as DNA, the CDR3 is TGCAGCGTTGAAGATGATAGGGGCACTGAAGCTTTCTTT.

V gene TRBV5-1 combines with J gene TRBJ1-2, with TRBD1 matching over 8 bases. Germline V gene data show CDR1 as SGHRS and CDR2 as YFSETQ. The V segment lost 4 bases and the J segment 8 bases; nucleotides outside the gene matches: 10. This CDR3 has 14 residues. CDR3 coding DNA: TGCGCCAGCAGCGGATCGGGGGACAGGCTCGGCTACACCTTC. Protein product: CASSGSGDRLGYTF.

The gene calls are TRBV11-2 and TRBJ1-2, with D perhaps matching TRBD1 (6 bases). Germline V gene lookup returns CDR1 SGHAT and CDR2 FQNNGV. There are 16 residues in the CDR3. V was shortened by 5 bases and J by 4 bases, with 20 bases between the two germline ends. The CDR3 region has the DNA TGTGCCAGCAGCCAATTGTCTACAGGGAGCCTCTATGGCTACACCTTC. Residues: CASSQLSTGSLYGYTF.

The rearrangement links TRBV4-1 to TRBJ2-7; 14 positions match TRBD2. The germline CDR1 and CDR2 sequences are MGHRA and YSYEKL. The CDR3 covers 18 residues. Trimming cost V 4 bases and J 2 bases; bases outside gene matches: 10. As DNA, the CDR3 is TGCGCCAGCAGCCGCTCCGGGACTAGCGGGGGCCCTACCTACGAGCAGTACTTC. Translation gives CASSRSGTSGGPTYEQYF.

V is TRBV19 and J is TRBJ2-2, with D possibly TRBD1 on 6 matching bases. V dropped 6 bases and J dropped 6 bases, with 14 bases sitting between them. The CDR3 is made up of 14 amino acids. CDR1 is LNHDA, CDR2 SQIVND, per germline (reference sequence). The CDR3 region is CASRAGTIPGELFF. CDR3 nucleotides: TGTGCCAGTAGAGCCGGGACAATCCCCGGGGAGCTGTTTTTT.

CDR3 region: CASSELGSYNEQFF. CDR3 DNA sequence: TGTGCCAGCAGTGAGTTGGGATCCTACAATGAGCAGTTCTTC. J is TRBJ2-1 and V is TRBV25-1; D is unresolved. The germline CDR1 and CDR2 sequences are MGHDK and SYGVNS. V was trimmed by 3 bases and J by 1 base, leaving 7 bases between them. The CDR3 consists of 14 residues.

This rearrangement joins TRBV19 to TRBJ1-6; no clear D. V gave up 2 bases and J gave up 7 bases, with 9 bases separating them. Germline-derived CDR1 and CDR2 are LNHDA and SQIVND (reference sequence). The length of the CDR3 is 14 residues. CDR3 sequence reads: CASSITGRNSPLHF. For the CDR3, the DNA is TGTGCCAGTAGTATAACGGGGAGGAATTCACCCCTCCACTTT.

The V and J genes are TRBV28 and TRBJ2-7; tentatively, D is TRBD2 (7 bases). Trimming took off 3 bases at V and 0 bases at J, with 21 bases between the two ends. CDR1 MDHEN and CDR2 SYDVKM come from the germline V gene. This CDR3 has 18 residues. The CDR3 loop reads CASSFPVGGGLLSYEQYF. CDR3 nucleotides: TGTGCCAGCAGTTTCCCCGTGGGCGGGGGCCTTCTCTCCTACGAGCAGTACTTC.

On this clone itself: Other DNA sequences from this sample encode an identical CDR3 as well. This chain joins TRBV27 and TRBJ1-1, with 7 bases identical to TRBD1. The length of the CDR3 is 13 residues. Per the germline V gene, CDR1 is MNHEY and CDR2 is SMNVEV (reference sequence). Unmatched junction bases numbered 2, after V lost 2 bases and J lost 5 bases. The CDR3 DNA is TGTGCCAGCAGTTTAAACAGGGGTACTGAAGCTTTCTTT. This translates into CASSLNRGTEAFF.